What follows is one TCR beta chain and its context. This specimen belongs to a study of T cell responses to AZD1222 COVID-19 vaccine. Trimming removed 7 bases at V and 4 bases at J, with 11 bases between. The CDR3 contains 13 residues. The germline V gene has CDR1 MNHEY and CDR2 SVGAGI. TCRdb's table, derived via immunoSEQ multiplex PCR, lists solely in-frame clones and lacks some. The sample consists of fewer than 200,000 clones, around 89% of them appearing once. Source: peripheral blood, taken on day 0 of AZD1222 vaccination. The origin of this receptor is an adult in good health. V gene TRBV6-5 combines with J gene TRBJ1-3, with D possibly being TRBD1 (5 bases). The CDR3: CASILGGGNTIYF. The CDR3 DNA is TGTGCCAGCATTCTCGGGGGGGGAAACACCATATATTTT.